This T cell receptor (beta chain) came from a study of CD8+CD57+ T cells in acquired aplastic anemia. CD8+CD57+ cell expansion had been shown by flow cytometry in patients chosen for sequencing. Everyone among the patients had severe acquired aplastic anemia. Blood samples were obtained from patients who had received no prior therapy. Once CD8+CD57+ cells had been bead-enriched, they gave a mean 1.6 ug DNA. Whole-study results and caveats: Patient CD8+CD57+ cells had less diversity than total CD4+ and CD8+ pools. Overlapping CD8+ CDR3 repertoires of patients and controls contained around 30 shared sequences.

Concerning this clonotype itself: Its antigen is undetermined.

The study profiled TCR beta VDJ and CDR3 using genomic DNA as template. MiXCR was run by TCRdb on the reads, yielding one entry per CDR3 protein. Of 17,000 or so distinct CDR3 sequences in the sample, under 40% were seen once. There are 17 residues in the CDR3. The germline CDR1 and CDR2 sequences are SGHAT and FQNNGV. The J segment lost 1 base and the V segment lost 5 bases, leaving 4 bases of the junction unmatched. The sequence was obtained from a human donor with aplastic anemia. V gene TRBV11-2 combines with J gene TRBJ2-2; 13 bases align to TRBD2. Sequencing used CD8+CD57+ T cells sorted from PBMCs. Specified subset: bead-enriched CD8+CD57+ effector memory T cells from SAA patients. For the CDR3, the DNA is TGTGCCAGCAGCACCAGGACTAGCGGGAGGAACACCGGGGAGCTGTTTTTT. This encodes CASSTRTSGRNTGELFF.